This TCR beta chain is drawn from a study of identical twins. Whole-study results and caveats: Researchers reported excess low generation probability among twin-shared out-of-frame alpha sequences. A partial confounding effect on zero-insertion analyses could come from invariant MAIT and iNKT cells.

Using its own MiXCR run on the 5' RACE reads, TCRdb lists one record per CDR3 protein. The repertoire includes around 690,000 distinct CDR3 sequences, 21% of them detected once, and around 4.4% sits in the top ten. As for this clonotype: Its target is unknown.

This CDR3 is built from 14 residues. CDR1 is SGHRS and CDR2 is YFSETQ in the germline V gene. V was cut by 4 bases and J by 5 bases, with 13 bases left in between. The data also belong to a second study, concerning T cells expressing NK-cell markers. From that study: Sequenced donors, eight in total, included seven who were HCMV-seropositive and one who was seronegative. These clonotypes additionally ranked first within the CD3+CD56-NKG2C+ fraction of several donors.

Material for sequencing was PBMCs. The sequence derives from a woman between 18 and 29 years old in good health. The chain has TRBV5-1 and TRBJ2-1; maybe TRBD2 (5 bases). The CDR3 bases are TGCGCCAGCAGCACAAGCGGAGCCAACAATGAGCAGTTCTTC. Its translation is CASSTSGANNEQFF.